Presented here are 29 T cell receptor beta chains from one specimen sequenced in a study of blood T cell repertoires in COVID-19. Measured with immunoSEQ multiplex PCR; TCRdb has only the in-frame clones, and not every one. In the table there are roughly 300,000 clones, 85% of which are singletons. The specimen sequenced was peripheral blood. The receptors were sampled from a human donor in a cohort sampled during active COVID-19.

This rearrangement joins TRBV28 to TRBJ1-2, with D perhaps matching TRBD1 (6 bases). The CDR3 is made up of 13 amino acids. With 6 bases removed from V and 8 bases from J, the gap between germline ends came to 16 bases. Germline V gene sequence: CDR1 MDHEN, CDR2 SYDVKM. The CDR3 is CASSRTGYQGYTF. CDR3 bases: TGTGCCAGCAGCCGTACAGGGTATCAGGGCTACACCTTC.

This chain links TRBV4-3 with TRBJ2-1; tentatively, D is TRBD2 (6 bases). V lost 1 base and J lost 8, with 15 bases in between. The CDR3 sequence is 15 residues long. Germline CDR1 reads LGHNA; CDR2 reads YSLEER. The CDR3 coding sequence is TGCGCCAGCAGCCAAGTACGACTCCCGGGAGATGAGCAGTTCTTC. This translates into CASSQVRLPGDEQFF.

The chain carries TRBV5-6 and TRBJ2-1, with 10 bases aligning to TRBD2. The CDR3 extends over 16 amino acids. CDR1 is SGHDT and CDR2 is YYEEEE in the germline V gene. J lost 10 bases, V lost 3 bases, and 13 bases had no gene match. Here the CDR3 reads CASSSIPSGREGEQFF. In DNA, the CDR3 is TGTGCCAGCAGCTCAATCCCTAGCGGGAGAGAAGGGGAGCAGTTCTTC.

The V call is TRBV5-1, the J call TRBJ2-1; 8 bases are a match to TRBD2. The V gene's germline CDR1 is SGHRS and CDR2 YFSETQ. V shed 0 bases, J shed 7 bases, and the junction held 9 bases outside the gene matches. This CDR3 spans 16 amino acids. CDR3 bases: TGCGCCAGCAGCTTGGCGCCGGGAGGGATGTCGAATGAGCAGTTCTTC. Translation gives CASSLAPGGMSNEQFF.

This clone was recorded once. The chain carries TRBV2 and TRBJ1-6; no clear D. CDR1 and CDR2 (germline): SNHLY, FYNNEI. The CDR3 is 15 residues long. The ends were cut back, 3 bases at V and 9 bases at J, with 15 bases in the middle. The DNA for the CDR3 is TGTGCCAGCAGTGACCTCCCGGGGATCATTTCACCCCTCCACTTT. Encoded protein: CASSDLPGIISPLHF.

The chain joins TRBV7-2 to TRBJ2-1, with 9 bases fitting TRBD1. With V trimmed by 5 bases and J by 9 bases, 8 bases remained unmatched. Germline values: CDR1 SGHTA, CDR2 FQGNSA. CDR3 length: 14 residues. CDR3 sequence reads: CASSPPTGGFEQFF. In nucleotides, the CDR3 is TGTGCCAGCAGCCCGCCGACAGGGGGGTTTGAGCAGTTCTTC.

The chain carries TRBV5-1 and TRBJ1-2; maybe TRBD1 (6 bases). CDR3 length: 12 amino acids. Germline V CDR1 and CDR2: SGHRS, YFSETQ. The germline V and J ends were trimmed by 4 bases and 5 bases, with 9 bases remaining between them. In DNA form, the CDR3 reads TGCGCCAGCAGCCAACAGGGTTATGGCTACACCTTC. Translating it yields CASSQQGYGYTF.

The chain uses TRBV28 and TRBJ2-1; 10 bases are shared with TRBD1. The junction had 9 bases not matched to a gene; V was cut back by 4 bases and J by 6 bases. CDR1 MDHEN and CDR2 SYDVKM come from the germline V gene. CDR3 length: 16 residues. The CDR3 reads CASSSAGTGARNEQFF. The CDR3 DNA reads TGTGCCAGCAGTTCCGCCGGGACAGGGGCCCGCAATGAGCAGTTCTTC.

The DNA for the CDR3 is TGTGCCAGCAGCTTAGAGTCCAGCGGACTATACTACGAGCAGTACTTC. This sequence encodes CASSLESSGLYYEQYF. This chain joins TRBV7-9 and TRBJ2-7, with TRBD2 as a possible D gene (6 bases). CDR3 length: 16 amino acids. Germline V gene data show CDR1 as SEHNR and CDR2 as FQNEAQ (reference sequence). The V and J ends lost 1 base and 3 bases respectively, with 16 bases between them.

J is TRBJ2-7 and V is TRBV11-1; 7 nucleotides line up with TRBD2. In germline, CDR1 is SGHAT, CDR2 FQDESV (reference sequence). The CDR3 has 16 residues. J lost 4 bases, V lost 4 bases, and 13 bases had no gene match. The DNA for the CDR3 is TGTGCCAGCAGCTCCAGGTCCCCCCGGGGGGATTACGAGCAGTACTTC. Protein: CASSSRSPRGDYEQYF.

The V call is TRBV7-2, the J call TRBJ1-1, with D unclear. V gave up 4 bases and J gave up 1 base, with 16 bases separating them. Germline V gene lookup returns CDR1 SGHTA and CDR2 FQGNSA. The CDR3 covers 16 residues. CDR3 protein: CASSSLRLAPNTEAFF. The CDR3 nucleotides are TGTGCCAGCAGCTCCCTCAGATTAGCTCCGAACACTGAAGCTTTCTTT.

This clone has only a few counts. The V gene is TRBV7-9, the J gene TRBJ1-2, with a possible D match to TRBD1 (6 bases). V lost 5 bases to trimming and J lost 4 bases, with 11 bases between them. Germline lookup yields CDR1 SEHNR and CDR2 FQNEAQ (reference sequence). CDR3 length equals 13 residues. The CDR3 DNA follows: TGTGCCAGCAGCCCCGGACAGCTCTATGGCTACACCTTC. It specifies CASSPGQLYGYTF. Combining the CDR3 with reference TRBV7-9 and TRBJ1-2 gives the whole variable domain DTGVSQNPRHKITKRGQNVTFRCDPISEHNRLYWYRQTLGQGPEFLTYFQNEAQLEKSRLLSDRFSAERPKGSFSTLEIQRTEQGDSAMYLCASSPGQLYGYTFGSGTRLTVV.

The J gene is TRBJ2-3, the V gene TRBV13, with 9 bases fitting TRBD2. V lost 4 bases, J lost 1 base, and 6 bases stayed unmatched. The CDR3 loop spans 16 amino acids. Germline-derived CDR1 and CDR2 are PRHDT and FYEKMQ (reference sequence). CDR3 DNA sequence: TGTGCCAGCAGCTCAGGATGGACTAGCGGCACAGATACGCAGTATTTT. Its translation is CASSSGWTSGTDTQYF.

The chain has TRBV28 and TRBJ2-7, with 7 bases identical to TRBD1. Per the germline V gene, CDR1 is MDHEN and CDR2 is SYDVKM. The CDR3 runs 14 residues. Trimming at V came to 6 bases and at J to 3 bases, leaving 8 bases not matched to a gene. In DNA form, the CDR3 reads TGTGCCAGCAGCACTCCGGGACAGAGCTACGAGCAGTACTTC. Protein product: CASSTPGQSYEQYF. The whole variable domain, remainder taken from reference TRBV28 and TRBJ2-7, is DVKVTQSSRYLVKRTGEKVFLECVQDMDHENMFWYRQDPGLGLRLIYFSYDVKMKEKGDIPEGYSVSREKKERFSLILESASTNQTSMYLCASSTPGQSYEQYFGPGTRLTVT.

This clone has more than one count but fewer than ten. The CDR3 here is CASSPRTGTINTEAFF. CDR3 DNA sequence: TGCGCCAGCAGCCCAAGAACCGGGACAATCAACACTGAAGCTTTCTTT. This chain uses TRBV4-1 with TRBJ1-1; possible D gene TRBD1, 6 bases. Looked up from germline, CDR1 is MGHRA and CDR2 is YSYEKL. V lost 4 bases and J 2 bases, leaving 17 bases between the germline ends. The CDR3 is 16 residues long.

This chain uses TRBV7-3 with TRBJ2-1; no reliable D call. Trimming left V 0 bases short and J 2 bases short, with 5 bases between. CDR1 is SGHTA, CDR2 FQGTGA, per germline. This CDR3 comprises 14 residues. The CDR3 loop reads CASSLTQTYNEQFF. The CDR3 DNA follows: TGTGCCAGCAGCTTAACGCAGACCTACAATGAGCAGTTCTTC. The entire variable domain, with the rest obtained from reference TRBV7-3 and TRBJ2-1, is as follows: GAGVSQTPSNKVTEKGKYVELRCDPISGHTALYWYRQSLGQGPEFLIYFQGTGAADDSGLPNDRFFAVRPEGSVSTLKIQRTERGDSAVYLCASSLTQTYNEQFFGPGTRLTVL.

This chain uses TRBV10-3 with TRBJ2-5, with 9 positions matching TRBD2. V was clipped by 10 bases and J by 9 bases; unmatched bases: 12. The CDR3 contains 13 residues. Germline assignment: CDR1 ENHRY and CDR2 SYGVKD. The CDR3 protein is CATRLAVGGSQYF. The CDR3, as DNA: TGTGCCACCAGACTAGCGGTGGGAGGGTCCCAGTACTTC.

CDR3 nucleotide sequence: TGTGCCATCAGTGAGAAGGGGGCCCACTCTGGAAACACCATATATTTT. Translated: CAISEKGAHSGNTIYF. This rearrangement joins TRBV10-3 to TRBJ1-3, with 7 bases lining up with TRBD1. Germline loops: CDR1 ENHRY, CDR2 SYGVKD. The CDR3 loop spans 16 amino acids. V dropped 2 bases and J dropped 0; count of bases not matched to a gene: 4.

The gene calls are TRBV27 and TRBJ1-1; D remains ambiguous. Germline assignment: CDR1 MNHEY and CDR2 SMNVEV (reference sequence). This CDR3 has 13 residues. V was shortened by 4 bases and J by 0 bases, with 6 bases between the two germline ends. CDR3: CASSSSMNTEAFF. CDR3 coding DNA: TGTGCCAGCAGTTCATCTATGAACACTGAAGCTTTCTTT.

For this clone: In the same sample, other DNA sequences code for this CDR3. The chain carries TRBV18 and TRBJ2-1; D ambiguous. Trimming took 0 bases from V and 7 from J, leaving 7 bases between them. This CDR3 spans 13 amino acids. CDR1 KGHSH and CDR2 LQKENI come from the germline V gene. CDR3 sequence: CASSPPGRNEQFF. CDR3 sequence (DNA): TGTGCCAGCTCACCACCGGGCAGAAATGAGCAGTTCTTC.

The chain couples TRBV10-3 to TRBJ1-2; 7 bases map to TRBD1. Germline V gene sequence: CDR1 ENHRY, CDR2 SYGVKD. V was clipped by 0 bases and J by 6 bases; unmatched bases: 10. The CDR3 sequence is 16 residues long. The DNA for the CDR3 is TGTGCCATCAGTGAGTCGTTTTTAGGGGGCGAGGATGGCTACACCTTC. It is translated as CAISESFLGGEDGYTF.

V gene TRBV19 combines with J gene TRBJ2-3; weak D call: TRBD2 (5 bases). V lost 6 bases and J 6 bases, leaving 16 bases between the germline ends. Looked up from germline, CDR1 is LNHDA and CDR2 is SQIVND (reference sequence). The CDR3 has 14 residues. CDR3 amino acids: CASRKAAGADTQYF. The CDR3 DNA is TGTGCCAGTAGAAAAGCGGCCGGCGCGGATACGCAGTATTTT.

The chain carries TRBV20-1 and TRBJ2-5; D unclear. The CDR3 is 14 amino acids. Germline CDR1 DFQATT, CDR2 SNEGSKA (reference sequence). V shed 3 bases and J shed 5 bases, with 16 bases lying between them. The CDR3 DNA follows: TGCAGTGCTAGTTTACCAGGTCCCCGGGAGACCCAGTACTTC. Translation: CSASLPGPRETQYF.

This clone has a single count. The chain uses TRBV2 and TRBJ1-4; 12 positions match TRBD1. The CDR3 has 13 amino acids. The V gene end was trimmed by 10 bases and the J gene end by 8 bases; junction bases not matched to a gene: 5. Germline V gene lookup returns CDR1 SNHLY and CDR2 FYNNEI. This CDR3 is CATRDRGPEKLFF. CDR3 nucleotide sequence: TGTGCCACTAGGGACAGGGGGCCGGAAAAACTGTTTTTT.

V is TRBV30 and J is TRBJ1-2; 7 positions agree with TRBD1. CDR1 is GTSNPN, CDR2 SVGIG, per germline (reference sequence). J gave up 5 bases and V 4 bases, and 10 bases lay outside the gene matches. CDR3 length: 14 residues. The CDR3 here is CAWTGGAGGYGYTF. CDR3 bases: TGTGCCTGGACAGGGGGAGCTGGGGGGTATGGCTACACCTTC.

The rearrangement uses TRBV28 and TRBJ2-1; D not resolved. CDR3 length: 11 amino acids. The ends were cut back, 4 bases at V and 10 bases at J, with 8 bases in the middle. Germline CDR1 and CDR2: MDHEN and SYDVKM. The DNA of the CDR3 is TGTGCCAGCAGTTGGGCTTGGGAGCAGTTCTTC. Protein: CASSWAWEQFF.

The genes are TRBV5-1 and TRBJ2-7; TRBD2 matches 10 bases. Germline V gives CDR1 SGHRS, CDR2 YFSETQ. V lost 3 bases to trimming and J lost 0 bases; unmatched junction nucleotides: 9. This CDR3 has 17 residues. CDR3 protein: CASSYRLAGESSYEQYF. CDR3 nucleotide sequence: TGCGCCAGCAGCTATCGACTAGCGGGCGAGAGCTCCTACGAGCAGTACTTC.

The CDR3 sequence is CASSPNSYNEQFF. The CDR3 DNA is TGTGCCAGCAGCCCGAACAGTTACAATGAGCAGTTCTTC. V and J are TRBV5-6 and TRBJ2-1; no definite D call. Trimming took off 4 bases at V and 4 bases at J, with 9 bases between the two ends. This CDR3 has 13 amino acids. Germline CDR1 and CDR2: SGHDT and YYEEEE. Using reference TRBV5-6 and TRBJ2-1 for the parts outside the CDR3, the full variable domain is DAGVTQSPTHLIKTRGQQVTLRCSPKSGHDTVSWYQQALGQGPQFIFQYYEEEERQRGNFPDRFSGHQFPNYSSELNVNALLLGDSALYLCASSPNSYNEQFFGPGTRLTVL.

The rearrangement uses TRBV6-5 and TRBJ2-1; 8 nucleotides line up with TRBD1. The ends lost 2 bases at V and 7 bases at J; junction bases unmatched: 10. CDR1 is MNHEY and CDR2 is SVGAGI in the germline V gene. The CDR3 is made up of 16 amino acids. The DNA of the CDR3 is TGTGCCAGCAGTTACGGGACAGGTCGGGTTAGGAATGAGCAGTTCTTC. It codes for CASSYGTGRVRNEQFF.